The rows below give T cell receptor beta chains drawn from one sample of a study of cytomegalovirus exposure and HLA in healthy donors. The data were produced by immunoSEQ multiplex PCR, yet TCRdb's version contains in-frame clones alone and is incomplete. The sample table sets out roughly 78,000 clones. Source material: PBMCs. These receptors were collected from a man in his forties in good health and CMV-seronegative. Both conserved end residues are part of each CDR3. A D gene is named only where the DNA matches it firmly.

TRBJ2-4 NA TRBV7-2 CASSSNGAKNIQYF
TRBJ2-7 TRBD2 TRBV5-8 CASSLPGLAYEQYF
TRBJ2-7 NA TRBV27 CASSLGQPYEQYF
TRBJ1-4 TRBD1 TRBV10-3 CAISRDRENEKLFF
TRBJ2-3 TRBD2 TRBV7-8 CASSWGLAGGYGTDTQYF
TRBJ1-3 NA TRBV15 CATSRDRQLSSGNTIYF
TRBJ2-1 NA TRBV30 CAGTPFSSYNEQFF
TRBJ1-5 NA TRBV6-1 CASSVQPVTYQPQHF
TRBJ2-5 NA TRBV5-4 CASSLEAGETQYF
TRBJ2-2 NA TRBV5-6 CASSRGSRTGELFF
TRBJ2-7 TRBD1 TRBV29-1 CSVSGTGAYEQYF
TRBJ2-1 NA TRBV11-2 CASSPPVAEYNEQFF
TRBJ2-3 TRBD2 TRBV2 CASSETSGGPADTQYF
TRBJ2-3 NA TRBV10-3 CAISDSTDTQYF
TRBJ2-1 TRBD2 TRBV7-9 CAGGSAGGLNEQFF
TRBJ2-2 TRBD1 TRBV7-9 CAIDRGTGELFF
TRBJ1-3 TRBD1 TRBV11-2 CASSPDRVGNTIYF
TRBJ2-7 TRBD1 TRBV19 CASSRQGAREQYF
TRBJ1-1 TRBD1 TRBV5-4 CASLHRGLGTEAFF
TRBJ1-1 NA TRBV5-4 CASSFGSEAFF
TRBJ1-3 NA TRBV27 CASSWSGISGNTIYF
TRBJ2-2 TRBD1 TRBV4-3 CASSHLTGQGWTGELFF
TRBJ1-1 NA TRBV28 CASSFAGSEAFF
TRBJ1-6 NA TRBV10-2 CASSDYSASSYNSPLHF
TRBJ1-1 NA TRBV28 CASSLLVQTATTNTEAFF
TRBJ2-5 NA TRBV18 CASSPTGKTQYF
TRBJ1-3 NA TRBV5-4 CASSPRSGNTIYF
TRBJ2-1 NA TRBV11-3 CASSLDSRGQFF
TRBJ1-2 NA TRBV30 CAWSVSAGGATNGYTF
TRBJ2-2 TRBD2 TRBV29-1 CSVVGASGTNTGELFF
TRBJ2-3 NA TRBV7-2 CASSLQGQVDTQYF
TRBJ1-1 NA TRBV10-3 CAISVAGAVTEAFF
TRBJ1-3 NA TRBV5-6 CASSKTGSGNTIYF
TRBJ2-7 NA TRBV10-3 CAISESQGLEFGYEQYF
TRBJ1-2 TRBD1 TRBV6-5 CASSRTGGGYTF
NA TRBD1 TRBV28 CASSFPGTVSYEQYF
TRBJ1-2 NA TRBV11-2 CASSLEYGYTF
TRBJ2-7 NA TRBV28 CASSSGTLPSYEQYF
TRBJ1-2 NA TRBV7-9 CASSLDSRGYTF
TRBJ1-2 NA TRBV9 CASSVGAGRSYGYTF
NA TRBD1 TRBV6-5 CASSYSQGANEQYF
TRBJ2-2 NA TRBV6-6 CASSYQQTTGELFF